Listed here are 14 T cell receptor beta chains from one sample, sequenced in a study of low-dose radiotherapy and immunotherapy resistance in tumors. cDNA synthesis used a TRAV/TRBV-specific primer set for both chains. A roughly 21-cycle PCR with a constant-region primer and V-primer adapter amplified TCRs. TCRdb independently ran MiXCR on the reads; one entry per CDR3 protein. The sample lists 100,000 or so distinct CDR3 sequences, about a fifth seen once, with about 4% in the top ten. Time point here: after trial treatment. As to treatment: LDRT plus nivolumab, ipilimumab, low-dose cyclophosphamide and aspirin (RACIN trial). The input for sequencing was PBMCs, taken after low-dose radiotherapy plus immunotherapy. These receptors all stem from a male donor with prostate cancer.

Many counts were recorded for this clonotype. The chain links TRBV11-2 to TRBJ2-7; 7 bases agree with TRBD2. J gave up 2 bases and V 3 bases, and 1 base lay outside the gene matches. Germline V gives CDR1 SGHAT, CDR2 FQNNGV. The CDR3 totals 13 residues. The CDR3: CASSFGTTYEQYF. CDR3 coding DNA: TGTGCCAGCAGCTTTGGGACTACCTACGAGCAGTACTTC.

In its sample, this clonotype was seen a few times. V gene TRBV29-1 combines with J gene TRBJ2-1; perhaps D is TRBD1 or TRBD2 (5 bases each). The CDR3 runs 11 residues. V was cut by 6 bases and J by 5 bases, with 8 bases left in between. Per germline, CDR1 SQVTM and CDR2 ANQGSEA. CDR3 loop: CSVGRDNEQFF. The DNA of the CDR3 is TGCAGCGTGGGACGGGACAATGAGCAGTTCTTC.

The DNA for the CDR3 is TGTGCCAGCAGTTTAATCCAAAACGAGCAGTACTTC. This codes for CASSLIQNEQYF. The V and J genes are TRBV28 and TRBJ2-7; D is ambiguous. The CDR3 length is 12 residues. Germline CDR1 is MDHEN and CDR2 is SYDVKM. V was cut by 2 bases and J by 5 bases, with 7 bases left in between.

A note on this clonotype: A far larger clone is off by one base, so a read error is likely. This rearrangement joins TRBV5-1 to TRBJ2-1, with 13 positions matching TRBD2. The CDR3 consists of 14 residues. Germline values: CDR1 SGHRS, CDR2 YFSETQ. The junction had 4 bases not matched to a gene; V was cut back by 5 bases and J by 8 bases. The DNA for the CDR3 is TGCGCCAGCAGGCGGACTAGCGGGGGAGATGAGCAGTTCTTC. This codes for CASRRTSGGDEQFF.

This clonotype was seen at least ten times. V is TRBV11-3 and J is TRBJ2-1; D gene unclear. Trimming removed 0 bases at V and 1 base at J, with 7 bases between. Germline V gene sequence: CDR1 SGHNT, CDR2 YENEEA. The CDR3 runs to 15 residues. The DNA of the CDR3 is TGTGCCAGCAGCTTAGAGTCTGCGTCCTACAATGAGCAGTTCTTC. Protein sequence: CASSLESASYNEQFF.

This rearrangement joins TRBV11-3 to TRBJ2-7; D is unclear. The CDR3 length is 14 residues. Germline V CDR1 and CDR2: SGHNT, YENEEA. V was pared by 2 bases and J by 5 bases, with 13 bases between. CDR3 DNA: TGTGCCAGCAGCTTAAGAGGCAGTGGGGACGAGCAGTACTTC. Protein: CASSLRGSGDEQYF.

This clonotype was seen ten or more times. V is TRBV5-1 and J is TRBJ2-3; 9 bases map to TRBD2. Germline V gives CDR1 SGHRS, CDR2 YFSETQ. The CDR3 consists of 15 residues. J lost 2 bases, V lost 3 bases, and 4 bases had no gene match. CDR3 in DNA: TGCGCCAGCAGCTCGACTAGCGGCAACACAGATACGCAGTATTTT. Translated, it gives CASSSTSGNTDTQYF. Variable domain in full (rest from reference TRBV5-1 and TRBJ2-3): KAGVTQTPRYLIKTRGQQVTLSCSPISGHRSVSWYQQTPGQGLQFLFEYFSETQRNKGNFPGRFSGRQFSNSRSEMNVSTLELGDSALYLCASSSTSGNTDTQYFGPGTRLTVL.

The chain has TRBV12-3 or TRBV12-4 and TRBJ2-7; TRBD1 matches 10 bases. CDR3 length equals 16 residues. Germline trimming cut 7 bases from V and 2 bases from J; bases unmatched to any gene: 11. The CDR3 loop reads CASTHFRTGGTYEQYF. For the CDR3, the DNA is TGTGCCAGCACCCATTTTCGGACAGGGGGGACCTACGAGCAGTACTTC.

This clonotype was detected once. The chain has TRBV3-1 and TRBJ1-1, with 7 bases lining up with TRBD1. Trimming removed 3 bases from V and 1 base from J; junction bases left unmatched: 8. CDR3 length equals 16 residues. Germline assignment: CDR1 LGHDT and CDR2 YNNKEL (reference sequence). This CDR3 reads CASSQDTQGTNTEAFF. The CDR3 DNA reads as TGTGCCAGCAGCCAGGATACACAGGGGACGAACACTGAAGCTTTCTTT.

There are many counts of this clonotype. The rearrangement uses TRBV20-1 and TRBJ2-5; TRBD2 aligns across 10 bases. The germline CDR1 and CDR2 sequences are DFQATT and SNEGSKA (reference sequence). The length of the CDR3 is 14 residues. Trimming cost V 6 bases and J 4 bases; bases outside gene matches: 8. The CDR3 sequence: CSAKSGGAGETQYF. The CDR3 bases are TGCAGTGCCAAAAGCGGGGGGGCCGGAGAGACCCAGTACTTC.

The chain is built from TRBV6-5 and TRBJ2-7; D is perhaps TRBD1 or TRBD2 (5 bases each). The germline gives CDR1 MNHEY, CDR2 SVGAGI. The CDR3 runs to 17 residues. The germline V and J ends were trimmed by 8 bases and 0 bases, with 23 bases remaining between them. For the CDR3, the DNA is TGTGCCAGCGGCTTTCCTCGGGACGGACCCTTCTCCTACGAGCAGTACTTC. Amino acid sequence: CASGFPRDGPFSYEQYF.

This clonotype showed up many times. The V gene is TRBV7-2, the J gene TRBJ2-2; either TRBD1 or TRBD2 may supply D (5 bases each). There are 16 residues in the CDR3. V lost 5 bases, J lost 5 bases, and 18 bases lay in between. Per germline, CDR1 SGHTA and CDR2 FQGNSA. The CDR3 DNA sequence: TGTGCCAGCAGCGCCTTGACTCGGGGCGCGACCGGGGAGCTGTTTTTT. Its translation is CASSALTRGATGELFF.

This clonotype was picked up a small number of times. The V and J genes are TRBV10-2 and TRBJ2-2; the match to TRBD2 covers 9 bases. V lost 4 bases, J lost 3 bases, and 3 bases stayed unmatched. This CDR3 is built from 15 residues. Per the germline V gene, CDR1 is WSHSY and CDR2 is SAAADI. CDR3 DNA sequence: TGCGCCAGCAGTGTTAGCGGGGGTGACACCGGGGAGCTGTTTTTT. Protein sequence: CASSVSGGDTGELFF.

About this clonotype: A read error is likely here: a far larger clone is one base away. V and J are TRBV10-3 and TRBJ2-1, with D perhaps TRBD1 (6 bases). This CDR3 spans 15 amino acids. Looked up from germline, CDR1 is ENHRY and CDR2 is SYGVKD. The ends were cut back, 5 bases at V and 7 bases at J, with 18 bases in the middle. The CDR3 reads CAISRLSDRKNEQFF. For the CDR3, the DNA is TGTGCCATCAGTCGACTTTCCGACAGGAAGAATGAGCAGTTCTTC.